This T cell receptor beta chain comes out of a study of a mutant IDH1 vaccine in newly diagnosed glioma. Time point noted: week 47, end of study. In the vaccine, a single dose held 300 ug of the mutant IDH1 20-mer peptide, along with topical imiquimod. Here immunoSEQ multiplex PCR was the method, and the copy in TCRdb shows in-frame clones only, minus some. The sample carries tens of thousands of clones, about 61% recorded once. In the case of this clone: Antigen unknown.

This CDR3 comprises 17 residues. Germline assignment: CDR1 MGHRA and CDR2 YSYEKL. The source is a man aged 35-49 years with glioma. Some clones in this sample may be carry-over from other donors' samples. The chain is built from TRBV4-1 and TRBJ2-5, with TRBD1 matching over 10 bases. With the DNA end fitting TRBJ2-7 better, the J assignment may be wrong. The sample in question was peripheral blood mononuclear cells (PBMCs), obtained from a glioma patient whose treatment included an IDH1 peptide vaccine. CDR3 DNA sequence: TGCGCCAGCAGCCAAGATAAGGGACAGGGGAGCTACTACGAGCAGTACTTC. Protein sequence: CASSQDKGQGSYYEQYF.